This T cell receptor (beta chain) came from a study of T-cell memory formation after mild COVID-19. MiXCR, run by TCRdb on the 5' RACE reads, gives a single entry per CDR3 protein. The table has hundreds of thousands of distinct CDR3 sequences, about 15% seen once. Germline V gene lookup returns CDR1 DFQATT and CDR2 SNEGSKA (reference sequence). V lost 5 bases, J lost 5 bases, and 13 bases stayed unmatched. CDR3 length: 15 residues. The specimen was PBMCs or a T cell subset sorted from them (not recorded which). The chain carries TRBV20-1 and TRBJ2-5, with TRBD1 identical over 8 bases. This clonotype was sampled from a man between 18 and 29 years old who had mild COVID-19 (a few samples of this study predate the infection). Cell type and time point are not known. The CDR3 DNA is TGCAGTGCTCGCAGTCTCAGGGGGCCGGGGGAGACCCAGTACTTC. Its translation: CSARSLRGPGETQYF.